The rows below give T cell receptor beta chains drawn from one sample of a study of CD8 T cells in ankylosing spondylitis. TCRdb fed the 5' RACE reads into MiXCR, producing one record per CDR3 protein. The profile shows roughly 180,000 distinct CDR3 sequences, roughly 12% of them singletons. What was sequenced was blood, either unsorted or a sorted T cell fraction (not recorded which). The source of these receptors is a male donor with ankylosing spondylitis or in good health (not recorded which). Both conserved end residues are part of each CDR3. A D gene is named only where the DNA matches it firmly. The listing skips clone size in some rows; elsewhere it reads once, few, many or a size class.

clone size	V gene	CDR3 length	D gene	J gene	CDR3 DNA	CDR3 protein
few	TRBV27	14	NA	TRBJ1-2	TGTGCCAGCTCGTACTCCGACGGATACTATGGCTACACCTTC	CASSYSDGYYGYTF
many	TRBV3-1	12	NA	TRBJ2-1	TGTGCCAGCAGCCAAGAGCGGAATGAGCAGTTCTTC	CASSQERNEQFF
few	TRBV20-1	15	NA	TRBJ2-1	TGCAGTGCTAGGTGGGCCCTGAGCTCCTACAATGAGCAGTTCTTC	CSARWALSSYNEQFF
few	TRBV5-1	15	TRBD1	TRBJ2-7	TGCGCCAGCAGCTGGGGGACAGGCGACCTTTACGAGCAGTACTTC	CASSWGTGDLYEQYF
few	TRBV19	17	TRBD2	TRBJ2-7	TGTGCCAGTAGCCCTTCCGACCGCGGGAGGTTCTCCTACGAGCAGTACTTC	CASSPSDRGRFSYEQYF
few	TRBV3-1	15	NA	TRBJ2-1	TGTGCCAGCAGCCAAGATGCTAGCGTCTACAATGAGCAGTTCTTC	CASSQDASVYNEQFF
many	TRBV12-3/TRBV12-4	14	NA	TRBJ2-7	TGTGCCAGCAGTTTAGAGACAGCTTCCTACGAGCAGTACTTC	CASSLETASYEQYF
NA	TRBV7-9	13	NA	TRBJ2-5	TGTGCCAGCAGCTTCGTCTCGACAGAGACCCAGTACTTC	CASSFVSTETQYF
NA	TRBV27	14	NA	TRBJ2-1	TGTGCCAGCAGTTTAGGGGGGAGCCCTCCATGGCAGTTCTTC	CASSLGGSPPWQFF
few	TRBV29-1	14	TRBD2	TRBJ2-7	TGCAGCGTTCCAGGGACTAGCGGAGTCTACGAGCAGTACTTC	CSVPGTSGVYEQYF
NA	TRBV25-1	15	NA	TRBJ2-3	TGTGCCAGCAGTGAATTTGACTCGGACACAGATACGCAGTATTTT	CASSEFDSDTDTQYF
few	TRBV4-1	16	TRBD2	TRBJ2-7	TGCGCCAGCAGCCAAGAATTCGGGGGGTCCTCCTACGAGCAGTACTTC	CASSQEFGGSSYEQYF
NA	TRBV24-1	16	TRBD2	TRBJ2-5	TGTGCCACCAGTGATGGGACTAGCGGGTACCAAGAGACCCAGTACTTC	CATSDGTSGYQETQYF
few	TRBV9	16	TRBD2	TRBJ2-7	TGTGCCAGCAGCGGAGGAGTTACGGGACTACCCTACGAGCAGTACTTC	CASSGGVTGLPYEQYF
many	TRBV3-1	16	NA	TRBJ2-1	TGTGCCAGCAGCCAAGAGGGCCAGCGGACTTACAATGAGCAGTTCTTC	CASSQEGQRTYNEQFF
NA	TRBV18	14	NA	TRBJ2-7	TGTGCCAGCTCACCACCGGGCGGGGCATACGAGCAGTACTTC	CASSPPGGAYEQYF
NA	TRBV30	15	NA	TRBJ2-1	TGTGCCTGGAGTGTACAGCGGGACAGCTACAATGAGCAGTTCTTC	CAWSVQRDSYNEQFF
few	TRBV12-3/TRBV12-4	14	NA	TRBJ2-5	TGTGCCAGCAGTCTCCTGGGGAGTGGAGAGACCCAGTACTTC	CASSLLGSGETQYF
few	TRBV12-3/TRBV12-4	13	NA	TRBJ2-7	TGTGCCAGCAGTTTAGTAGGACCCGGGGAGCAGTACTTC	CASSLVGPGEQYF
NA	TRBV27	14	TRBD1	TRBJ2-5	TGTGCCAGCAGTTCCCGGACAGGGGGTGAGACCCAGTACTTC	CASSSRTGGETQYF
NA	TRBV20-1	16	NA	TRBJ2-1	TGCAGTGCTAGGACTTACCGGGTCGTCGAGTCCAATGAGCAGTTCTTC	CSARTYRVVESNEQFF
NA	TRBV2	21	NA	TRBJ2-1	TGTGCCAGCAGTGACCGAGGTGACTCAGGTTTAGCTTCGGGGGTATACAATGAGCAGTTCTTC	CASSDRGDSGLASGVYNEQFF
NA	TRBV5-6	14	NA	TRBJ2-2	TGTGCCAGCTACAGGGACTTCAACACCGGGGAGCTGTTTTTT	CASYRDFNTGELFF
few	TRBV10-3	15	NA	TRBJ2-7	TGTGCCATCAGTGACCCCGGGGTTCCACTCTACGAGCAGTACTTC	CAISDPGVPLYEQYF
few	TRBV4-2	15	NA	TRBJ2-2	TGTGCCAGCAGCCAAGAGGGGACGAACACCGGGGAGCTGTTTTTT	CASSQEGTNTGELFF
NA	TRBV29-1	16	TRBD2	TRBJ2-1	TGCAGCGTTGAAGATATCTGGCGGGGGGTGGTCAATGAGCAGTTCTTC	CSVEDIWRGVVNEQFF
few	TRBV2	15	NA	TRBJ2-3	TGTGCCAGCAGTGGTTACCGCTCCCTTGTGGATACGCAGTATTTT	CASSGYRSLVDTQYF
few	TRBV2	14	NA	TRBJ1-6	TGTGCCAGCGGCATGGGGGATTATAATTCACCCCTCCACTTT	CASGMGDYNSPLHF
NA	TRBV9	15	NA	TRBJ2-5	TGTGCCAGCAGCGTAAGAGCTACCCGCGGGGAGACCCAGTACTTC	CASSVRATRGETQYF
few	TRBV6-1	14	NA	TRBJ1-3	TGTGCCAGCAGTGATTACAGCTCTGGAAACACCATATATTTT	CASSDYSSGNTIYF
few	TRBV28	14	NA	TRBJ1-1	TGTGCCAGCAGCCTCGACGAGGGGCGGACTGAAGCTTTCTTT	CASSLDEGRTEAFF
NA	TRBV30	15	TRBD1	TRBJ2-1	TGTGCCTGGAGTGGGGGACAGGGGGTTCTGGATGAGCAGTTCTTC	CAWSGGQGVLDEQFF
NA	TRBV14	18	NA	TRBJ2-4	TGTGCCAGCAGCCAAGAGGGCCCCCACGCCTTAGCCAAAAACATTCAGTACTTC	CASSQEGPHALAKNIQYF
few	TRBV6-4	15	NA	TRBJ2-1	TGTGCCAGCAGTGCCGTGTGGGGGGCGGACAATGAGCAGTTCTTC	CASSAVWGADNEQFF
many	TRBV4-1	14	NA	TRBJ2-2	TGCGCCAGCAGCTACGGCGCGAACACCGGGGAGCTGTTTTTT	CASSYGANTGELFF
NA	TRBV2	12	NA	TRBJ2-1	TGTGCCAGCAGTGGAATCAGGGCTGAGCAGTTCTTC	CASSGIRAEQFF
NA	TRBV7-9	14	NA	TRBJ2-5	TGTGCCAGCAGCCCCCGGTTGGTCCAGGAGACCCAGTACTTC	CASSPRLVQETQYF